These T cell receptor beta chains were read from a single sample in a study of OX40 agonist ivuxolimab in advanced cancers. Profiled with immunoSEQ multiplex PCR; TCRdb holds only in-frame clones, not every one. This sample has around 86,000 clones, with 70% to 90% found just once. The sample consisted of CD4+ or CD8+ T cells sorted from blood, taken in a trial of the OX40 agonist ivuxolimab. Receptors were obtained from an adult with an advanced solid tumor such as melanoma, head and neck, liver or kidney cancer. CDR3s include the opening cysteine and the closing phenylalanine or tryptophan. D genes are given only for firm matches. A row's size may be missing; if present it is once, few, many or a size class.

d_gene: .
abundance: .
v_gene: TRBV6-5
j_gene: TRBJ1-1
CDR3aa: CASSYSKAPTEAFF
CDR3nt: TGTGCCAGCAGTTACTCGAAGGCTCCCACTGAAGCTTTCTTT

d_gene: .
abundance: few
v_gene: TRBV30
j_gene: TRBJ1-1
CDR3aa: CAWSVQVGEAFF
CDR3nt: TGTGCCTGGAGTGTACAGGTTGGGGAAGCTTTCTTT

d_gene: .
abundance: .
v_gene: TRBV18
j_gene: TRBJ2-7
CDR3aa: CASSPPGEPYEQYF
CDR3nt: TGTGCCAGCTCACCACCGGGAGAGCCCTACGAGCAGTACTTC

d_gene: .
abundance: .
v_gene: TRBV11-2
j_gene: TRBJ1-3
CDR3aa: CASSSRRPGHISGNTIYF
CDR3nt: TGTGCCAGCAGCTCCAGACGCCCGGGACACATCTCTGGAAACACCATATATTTT

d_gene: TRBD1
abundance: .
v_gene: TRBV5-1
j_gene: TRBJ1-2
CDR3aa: CASSSGTGLPGYTF
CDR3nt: TGCGCCAGCAGCTCCGGGACAGGGCTTCCTGGCTACACCTTC

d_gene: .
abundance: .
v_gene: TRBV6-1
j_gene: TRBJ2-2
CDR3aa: CASSDPRTDANTGELFF
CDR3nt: TGTGCCAGCAGTGACCCGAGGACGGACGCGAACACCGGGGAGCTGTTTTTT

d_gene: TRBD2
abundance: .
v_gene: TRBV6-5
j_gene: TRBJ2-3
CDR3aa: CASRDSGRPTDTQYF
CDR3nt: TGTGCCAGCAGAGATAGCGGGAGGCCAACAGATACGCAGTATTTT

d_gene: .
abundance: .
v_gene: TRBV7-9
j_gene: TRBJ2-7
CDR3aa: CASSLGGFGSYEQYF
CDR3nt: TGTGCCAGCAGCTTGGGGGGATTCGGATCCTACGAGCAGTACTTC

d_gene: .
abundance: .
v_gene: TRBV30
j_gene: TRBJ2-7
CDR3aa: CAWSGQDEQYF
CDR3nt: TGTGCCTGGAGTGGCCAGGACGAGCAGTACTTC

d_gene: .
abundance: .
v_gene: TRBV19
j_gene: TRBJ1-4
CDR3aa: CASSIGIATNEKLFF
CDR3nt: TGTGCCAGTAGTATAGGAATTGCAACTAATGAAAAACTGTTTTTT

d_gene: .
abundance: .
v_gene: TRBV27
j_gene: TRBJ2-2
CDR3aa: CASSYQGSVTGELFF
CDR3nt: TGTGCCAGCAGTTACCAGGGGTCGGTTACCGGGGAGCTGTTTTTT

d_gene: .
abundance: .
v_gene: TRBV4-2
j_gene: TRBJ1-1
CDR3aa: CASSQGSVLRVNTEAFF
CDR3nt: TGTGCCAGCAGCCAAGGTTCCGTCCTGCGGGTGAACACTGAAGCTTTCTTT

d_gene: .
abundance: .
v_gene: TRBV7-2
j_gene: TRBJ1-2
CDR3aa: CASSPPPGYDGYTF
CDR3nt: TGTGCCAGCAGCCCCCCTCCCGGGTATGATGGCTACACCTTC

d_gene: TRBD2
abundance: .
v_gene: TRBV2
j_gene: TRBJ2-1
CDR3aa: CASGLADEQFF
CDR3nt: TGTGCCTCGGGACTAGCCGATGAGCAGTTCTTC

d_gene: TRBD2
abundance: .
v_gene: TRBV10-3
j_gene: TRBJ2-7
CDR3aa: CAIRGLAAAYEQYF
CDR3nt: TGTGCCATCAGGGGACTAGCGGCTGCCTACGAGCAGTACTTC

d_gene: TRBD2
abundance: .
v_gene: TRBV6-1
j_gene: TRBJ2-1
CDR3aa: CASKGGSRNNEQFF
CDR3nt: TGTGCCAGCAAGGGCGGGAGTCGTAACAATGAGCAGTTCTTC

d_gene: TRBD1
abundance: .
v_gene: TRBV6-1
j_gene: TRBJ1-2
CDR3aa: CAITDRGNGYTF
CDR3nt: TGTGCCATCACGGACAGGGGAAATGGCTACACCTTC

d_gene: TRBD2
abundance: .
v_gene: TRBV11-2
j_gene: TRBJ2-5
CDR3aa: CASSLAGRATAGTQYF
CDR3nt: TGTGCCAGCAGCTTAGCCGGGAGGGCCACTGCCGGGACCCAGTACTTC

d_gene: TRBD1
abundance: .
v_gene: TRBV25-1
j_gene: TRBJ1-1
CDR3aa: CASSEGLGQGITEAFF
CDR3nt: TGTGCCAGCAGTGAAGGACTGGGACAGGGTATCACTGAAGCTTTCTTT

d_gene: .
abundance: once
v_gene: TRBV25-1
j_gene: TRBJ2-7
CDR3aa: CASRWSYEQYF
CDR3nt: TGTGCCAGCAGGTGGAGTTACGAGCAGTACTTC

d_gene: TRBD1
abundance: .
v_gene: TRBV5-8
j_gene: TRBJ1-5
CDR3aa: CASVRGISNQPQHF
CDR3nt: TGTGCCAGCGTCAGGGGGATAAGCAATCAGCCCCAGCATTTT

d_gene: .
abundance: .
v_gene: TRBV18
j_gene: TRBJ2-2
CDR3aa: CASSPITTGVGELFF
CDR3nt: TGTGCCAGCTCACCAATTACAACGGGAGTCGGGGAGCTGTTTTTT

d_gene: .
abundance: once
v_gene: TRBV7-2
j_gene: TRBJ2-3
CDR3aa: CASSLWETGATDTQYF
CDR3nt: TGTGCCAGCAGCTTATGGGAAACGGGGGCCACAGATACGCAGTATTTT

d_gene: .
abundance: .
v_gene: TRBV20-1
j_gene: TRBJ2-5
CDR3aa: CSAPAGETQYF
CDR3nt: TGCAGTGCTCCCGCAGGGGAGACCCAGTACTTC

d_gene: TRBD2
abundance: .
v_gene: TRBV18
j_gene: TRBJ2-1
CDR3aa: CASSPPGLAMVHEQFF
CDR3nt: TGTGCCAGCTCACCACCGGGACTAGCCATGGTCCATGAGCAGTTCTTC

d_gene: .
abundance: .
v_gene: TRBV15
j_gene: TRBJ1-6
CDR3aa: CATSRPSSMDNSYNSPLHF
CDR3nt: TGTGCCACCAGCAGACCTTCTTCGATGGATAACTCCTATAATTCACCCCTCCACTTT

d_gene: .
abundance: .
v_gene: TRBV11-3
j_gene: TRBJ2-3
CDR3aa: CASSLVGGTSTDTQYF
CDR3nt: TGTGCCAGCAGCTTAGTGGGCGGGACTAGCACAGATACGCAGTATTTT

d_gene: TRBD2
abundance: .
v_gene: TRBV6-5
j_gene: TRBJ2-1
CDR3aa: CASSRLAGEYNEQFF
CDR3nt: TGTGCCAGCAGCCGACTAGCGGGAGAGTACAATGAGCAGTTCTTC

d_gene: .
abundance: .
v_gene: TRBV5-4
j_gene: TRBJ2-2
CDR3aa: CASSLSGTRPGELFF
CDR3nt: TGTGCCAGCAGCTTGTCCGGAACGCGCCCCGGGGAGCTGTTTTTT

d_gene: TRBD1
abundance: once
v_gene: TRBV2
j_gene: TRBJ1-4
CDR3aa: CASRLGQGNEKLFF
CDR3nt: TGTGCCAGCAGGTTGGGACAGGGGAATGAAAAACTGTTTTTT

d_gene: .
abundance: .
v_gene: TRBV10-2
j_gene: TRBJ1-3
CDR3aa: CASSAQGGNTIYF
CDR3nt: TGCGCCAGCAGTGCACAGGGTGGAAACACCATATATTTT

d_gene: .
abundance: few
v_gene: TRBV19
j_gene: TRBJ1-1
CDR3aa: CASSIVGIAFF
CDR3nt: TGTGCCAGTAGTATAGTAGGGATCGCTTTCTTT

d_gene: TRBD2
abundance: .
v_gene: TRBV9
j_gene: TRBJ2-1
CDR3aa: CASSVVAGVRNNEQFF
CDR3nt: TGTGCCAGCAGCGTAGTGGCGGGAGTGAGAAACAATGAGCAGTTCTTC

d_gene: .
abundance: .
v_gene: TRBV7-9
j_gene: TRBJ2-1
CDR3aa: CASSLGPLGYNEQFF
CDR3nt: TGTGCCAGCAGCTTAGGACCCTTGGGTTACAATGAGCAGTTCTTC

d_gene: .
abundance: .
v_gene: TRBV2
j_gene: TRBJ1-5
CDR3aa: CASSEMAQGSQPQHF
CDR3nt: TGTGCCAGCAGTGAAATGGCTCAGGGGAGTCAGCCCCAGCATTTT

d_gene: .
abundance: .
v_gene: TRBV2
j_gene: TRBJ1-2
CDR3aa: CASSEARGPLASGYTF
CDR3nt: TGTGCCAGCAGTGAAGCTCGGGGCCCTTTAGCTAGCGGCTACACCTTC

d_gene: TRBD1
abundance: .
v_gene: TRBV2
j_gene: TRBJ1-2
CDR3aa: CASSQDRDREAGYTF
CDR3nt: TGTGCCAGCAGCCAGGATCGGGACAGGGAGGCTGGCTACACCTTC

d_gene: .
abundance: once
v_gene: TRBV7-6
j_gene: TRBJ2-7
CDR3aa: CASSLGPGPYEQYF
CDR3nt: TGTGCCAGCAGCTTAGGGCCGGGGCCCTACGAGCAGTACTTC

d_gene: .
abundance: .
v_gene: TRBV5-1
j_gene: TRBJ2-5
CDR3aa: CASSLGPAQETQYF
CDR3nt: TGCGCCAGCAGCTTGGGTCCAGCCCAGGAGACCCAGTACTTC

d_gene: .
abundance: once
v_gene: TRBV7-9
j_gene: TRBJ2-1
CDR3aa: CASSPDFYNEQFF
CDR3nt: TGTGCCTCCTCACCGGATTTTTACAATGAGCAGTTCTTC

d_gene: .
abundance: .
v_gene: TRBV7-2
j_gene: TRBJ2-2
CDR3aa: CASNVNLNTGELFF
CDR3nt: TGTGCCAGCAACGTTAACTTGAACACCGGGGAGCTGTTTTTT

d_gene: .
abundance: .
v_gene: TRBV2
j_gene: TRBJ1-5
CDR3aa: CASSGQPNQPQHF
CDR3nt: TGTGCCAGCAGTGGACAGCCCAATCAGCCCCAGCATTTT

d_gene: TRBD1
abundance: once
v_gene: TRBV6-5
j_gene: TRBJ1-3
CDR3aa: CASRTTGAGNTIYF
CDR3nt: TGTGCCAGCAGAACGACAGGGGCTGGAAACACCATATATTTT

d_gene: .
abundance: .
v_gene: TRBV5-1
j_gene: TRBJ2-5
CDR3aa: CASSFQAGGGTYF
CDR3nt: TGCGCCAGCAGCTTTCAAGCCGGGGGCGGCACGTACTTC

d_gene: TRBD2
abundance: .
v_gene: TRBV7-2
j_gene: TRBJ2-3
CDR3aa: CASSLAGTSATDTQYF
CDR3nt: TGTGCCAGCAGCTTAGCCGGGACTAGCGCCACAGATACGCAGTATTTT

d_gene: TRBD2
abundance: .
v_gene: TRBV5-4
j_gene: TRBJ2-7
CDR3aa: CASSRGLAGGLTYEQYF
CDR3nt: TGTGCCAGCAGCCGCGGACTAGCGGGAGGGCTCACCTACGAGCAGTACTTC

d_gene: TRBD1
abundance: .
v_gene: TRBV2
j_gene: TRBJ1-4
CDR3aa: CASAGTGAEKLFF
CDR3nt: TGTGCCAGTGCCGGGACAGGGGCCGAAAAACTGTTTTTT

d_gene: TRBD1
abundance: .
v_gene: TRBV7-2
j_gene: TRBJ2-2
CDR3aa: CASSRPNTGGVGELFF
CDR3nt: TGTGCCAGCAGCCGTCCGAATACAGGGGGCGTTGGGGAGCTGTTTTTT

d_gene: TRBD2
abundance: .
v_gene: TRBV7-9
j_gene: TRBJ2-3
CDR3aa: CASSATSGSRADTQYF
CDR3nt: TGTGCCAGCAGCGCCACTAGCGGGAGTAGGGCAGATACGCAGTATTTT

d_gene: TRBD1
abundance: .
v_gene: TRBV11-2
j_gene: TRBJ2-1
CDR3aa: CASSPRTGSSYNEQFF
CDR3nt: TGTGCCAGCAGCCCCCGGACAGGTAGCTCCTACAATGAGCAGTTCTTC

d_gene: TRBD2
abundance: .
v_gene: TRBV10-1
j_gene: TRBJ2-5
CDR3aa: CASSPGTSAETQYF
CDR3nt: TGCGCCAGCAGTCCCGGGACTAGCGCGGAGACCCAGTACTTC

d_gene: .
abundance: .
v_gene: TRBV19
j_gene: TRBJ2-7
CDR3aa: CASSHSSGSYEQYF
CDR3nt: TGTGCCAGTAGTCACTCGTCGGGCTCCTACGAGCAGTACTTC

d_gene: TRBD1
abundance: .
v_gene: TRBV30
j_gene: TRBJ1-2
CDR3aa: CAWSATRGNYGYTF
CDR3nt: TGTGCCTGGAGCGCGACCAGGGGGAACTATGGCTACACCTTC